This section outlines one T cell receptor beta chain sequence together with its context. Its specificity is not known. The sample is drawn from a study of graft-versus-host responses after intestinal transplantation. Across the whole study: The recipients all started with anti-thymocyte globulin induction and then took tacrolimus and steroids for around three years.

Looked up from germline, CDR1 is SEHNR and CDR2 is FQNEAQ (reference sequence). The CDR3 is 19 residues long. The ends lost 1 base at V and 0 bases at J; junction bases unmatched: 5. TCRdb's table, derived via immunoSEQ multiplex PCR, lists solely in-frame clones and lacks some. The profile shows tens of thousands of clones, approximately 95% of them singletons. The rearrangement uses TRBV7-9 and TRBJ2-1; 14 bases align to TRBD2. The TCR originated in a human donor who received an intestinal transplant. The sample here was unstimulated CD8+ T cells sorted from spleen or lymph node cells, taken before intestinal transplant. The CDR3 DNA reads TGTGCCAGCAGCTTAGGGGGACTAGCGGGAGCTCCCTCCTACAATGAGCAGTTCTTC. Encoded protein: CASSLGGLAGAPSYNEQFF.